Listed below are T cell receptor beta chains from one sample, sequenced in a study of blood T cell repertoires in COVID-19. TCRdb's table, derived via immunoSEQ multiplex PCR, lists solely in-frame clones and lacks some. The sample yields 200,000 to 250,000 clones, about nine tenths seen once. Sequenced input: PBMCs or T cells enriched from blood (not recorded which). The receptors were sampled from a man aged 35 to 55 who had recovered from COVID-19. Each CDR3 is given with its conserved first and last residue. A D gene is named only where the DNA matches it firmly. Some rows mark clone size as missing; the rest say once, few, many or name a class of expanded clone.

>TRBJ2-1|TRBV7-3|TRBD2|NA
TGTGCCAGCAGCTCCAGCGGGGGGAACAATGAGCAGTTCTTC
CASSSSGGNNEQFF
>TRBJ2-5|TRBV4-2|NA|NA
TGTGCCAGCAGCCAACTCTCTCAAGGGGCAAACCAAGAGACCCAGTACTTC
CASSQLSQGANQETQYF
>TRBJ2-2|TRBV7-2|NA|NA
TGTGCCAGCAGTAGGGTAGCGAACGCCGGGGAGCTGTTTTTT
CASSRVANAGELFF
>TRBJ2-3|TRBV4-1|NA|NA
TGCGCCAGCAGCCAAGATGAGAGGGTAGATACGCAGTATTTT
CASSQDERVDTQYF
>TRBJ2-1|TRBV6-5|TRBD1|NA
TGTGCCAGCAGTCGCCGGGACAGGGTGTACAATGAGCAGTTCTTC
CASSRRDRVYNEQFF
>TRBJ1-2|TRBV5-1|TRBD1|NA
TGCGCCAGCAGCCCGGGACAGGACAAATCGCGCTACACCTTC
CASSPGQDKSRYTF
>TRBJ2-5|TRBV7-3|NA|NA
TGTGCCAGCAGCTTCATTGGGCAGGGAGAGACCCAGTACTTC
CASSFIGQGETQYF
>TRBJ2-5|TRBV5-1|NA|NA
TGCGCCAGCAGCTTGGGACAGGCTCCGGAGACCCAGTACTTC
CASSLGQAPETQYF
>TRBJ1-2|TRBV29-1|NA|NA
TGCAGCGTCCGGACCTCCGGGGAAAACTATGGCTACACCTTC
CSVRTSGENYGYTF
>TRBJ1-1|TRBV4-1|NA|NA
TGCGCCAGCAGCCAAGGAATCAGGGGCCCCTTTTACACTGAAGCTTTCTTT
CASSQGIRGPFYTEAFF
>TRBJ2-1|TRBV7-9|TRBD2|NA
TGTGCCAGCAGCGTGGCGGGGGGGCGGAATGAGCAGTTCTTC
CASSVAGGRNEQFF
>TRBJ2-1|TRBV27|NA|NA
TGTGCCAGCAGTACGGACAGCCCCTACAATGAGCAGTTCTTC
CASSTDSPYNEQFF
>TRBJ2-7|TRBV7-6|NA|once
TGTGCCAGCAGCTTATATCCCTACGAGCAGTACTTC
CASSLYPYEQYF
>TRBJ1-1|TRBV6-5|TRBD1|NA
TGTGCCAGCAGTTATGGACAGGGGTTCAGGACTGAAGCTTTCTTT
CASSYGQGFRTEAFF
>TRBJ2-7|TRBV7-9|NA|NA
TGTGCCAGCAGCTTAGCGGTGGCCCTCTCCTACGAGCAGTACTTC
CASSLAVALSYEQYF
>TRBJ2-5|TRBV7-6|TRBD2|few
TGTGCCAGCAGCTTAGGCGGGGGGGCCCAGTACTTC
CASSLGGGAQYF
>TRBJ2-7|TRBV30|TRBD2|NA
TGTGCCTGGAGTGACATTGCGGGAGGAGTCTACGAGCAGTACTTC
CAWSDIAGGVYEQYF
>TRBJ2-7|TRBV30|TRBD2|NA
TGTGCCTGGACAAGGGGGACTAGCCCCTACGAGCAGTACTTC
CAWTRGTSPYEQYF
>TRBJ1-6|TRBV30|NA|NA
TGTGCCTGGGGGCAAGAGGCACTTAACTCACCCCTCCACTTT
CAWGQEALNSPLHF
>TRBJ2-7|TRBV7-9|NA|NA
TGTGCCAGCAGCGACACCAGCTCCTACGAGCAGTACTTC
CASSDTSSYEQYF
>TRBJ1-5|TRBV28|NA|few
TGTGCCAGCACGCCAGGGTTCGGCAATCAGCCCCAGCATTTT
CASTPGFGNQPQHF
>TRBJ2-5|TRBV9|TRBD2|NA
TGTGCCAGCAGCTCCGGCGGGGGGGCCTCGAAGACCCAGTACTTC
CASSSGGGASKTQYF
>TRBJ2-7|TRBV7-9|NA|NA
TGTGCCAGCAGCCCTGCGGGGGAGCAGTACTTC
CASSPAGEQYF
>TRBJ1-1|TRBV30|TRBD1|NA
TGTGCCTGGTACAGGGGGAGTGGGACTGAAGCTTTCTTT
CAWYRGSGTEAFF
>TRBJ2-7|TRBV27|TRBD2|NA
TGTGCCAGCAGTTTTGTTCGAGCGGGACGGTACGAGCAGTACTTC
CASSFVRAGRYEQYF
>TRBJ2-7|TRBV2|TRBD1|NA
TGTGCCAGCACTCAGGGGGTAGACCCCTACGAGCAGTACTTC
CASTQGVDPYEQYF
>TRBJ1-1|TRBV29-1|TRBD1|NA
TGCAGCTCCTCGGGAGGGACAGGGTTTAACGCTGAAGCTTTCTTT
CSSSGGTGFNAEAFF
>TRBJ2-7|TRBV28|NA|NA
TGTGCCAGCAGCGGGGACAAGTCCTACGAGCAGTACTTC
CASSGDKSYEQYF
>TRBJ1-2|TRBV23-1|TRBD1|few
TGCGCCAGCAGTCAATCGCGGGACAGGGATAGGTATGGCTACACCTTC
CASSQSRDRDRYGYTF
>TRBJ2-1|TRBV7-3|TRBD1|NA
TGTGCCAGCAGCCCACAAGGGACAGGGTCCTACAATGAGCAGTTCTTC
CASSPQGTGSYNEQFF
>TRBJ2-7|TRBV30|NA|NA
TGTGCCTGGAGTCGGAGCGAAACCTACGAGCAGTACTTC
CAWSRSETYEQYF
>TRBJ2-1|TRBV24-1|NA|NA
TGTGCCACCAGCGAAGACTACGGCAATGAGCAGTTCTTC
CATSEDYGNEQFF
>TRBJ2-5|TRBV5-8|NA|NA
TGTGCCAGCAGCTTGGCGGCGGGGACGTACCAAGAGACCCAGTACTTC
CASSLAAGTYQETQYF
>TRBJ2-7|TRBV12-5|NA|few
TGTGCTAGTGTCCTGGGCCCAGGGTACGAGCAGTACTTC
CASVLGPGYEQYF
>TRBJ1-3|TRBV7-9|NA|few
TGTGCCAGCAGGCCAAGGGGCGACACCATATATTTT
CASRPRGDTIYF
>TRBJ2-7|TRBV5-1|NA|NA
TGCGCCAGTTCCAGGGGGGACTACGAGCAGTACTTC
CASSRGDYEQYF
>TRBJ2-1|TRBV7-9|TRBD2|few
TGTGCCAGCAGCTTAGAGTTCGGACTAGCGGGGGACAATGAGCAGTTCTTC
CASSLEFGLAGDNEQFF